The rows below give T cell receptor beta chains drawn from one sample of a study of cytomegalovirus exposure and HLA in healthy donors. Profiled with immunoSEQ multiplex PCR; TCRdb holds only in-frame clones, not every one. Of 100,000 to 150,000 clones listed, approximately 78% are singletons. Sequenced: PBMCs. All receptors come from a female donor in good health and CMV-seronegative. Both conserved end residues are part of each CDR3. Each record gives: clone size, V gene, J gene, D gene, CDR3 protein, CDR3 DNA. D genes are given only for firm matches. Not all rows give a size; the values are once, few, many and, for expanded clones, a class.

size: NA; V: TRBV2; J: TRBJ1-3; D: NA; CDR3: CASSDGGAGNTIYF; DNA: TGTGCCAGCAGTGATGGAGGGGCTGGAAACACCATATATTTT
size: NA; V: TRBV11-2; J: TRBJ2-2; D: TRBD2; CDR3: CASSASGTGELFF; DNA: TGTGCCAGCAGCGCTAGCGGCACCGGGGAGCTGTTTTTT
size: once; V: TRBV5-1; J: TRBJ1-1; D: NA; CDR3: CASSFSRSTEAFF; DNA: TGCGCCAGCAGCTTTAGCAGAAGCACTGAAGCTTTCTTT
size: NA; V: TRBV18; J: TRBJ2-1; D: NA; CDR3: CASSPTWGEEAFF; DNA: TGTGCCAGCTCACCAACGTGGGGGGAGGAGGCGTTCTTC
size: NA; V: TRBV6-1; J: TRBJ2-7; D: NA; CDR3: CASSGLHYEQYF; DNA: TGTGCCAGCAGCGGACTACACTACGAGCAGTACTTC
size: NA; V: TRBV11-2; J: TRBJ2-7; D: TRBD2; CDR3: CASSSSREVEQYF; DNA: TGTGCCAGCAGCTCCTCCCGGGAGGTCGAGCAGTACTTC
size: once; V: TRBV28; J: TRBJ1-5; D: NA; CDR3: CASSFMRGISNQPQHF; DNA: TGTGCCAGCAGTTTTATGCGGGGGATTAGCAATCAGCCCCAGCATTTT
size: NA; V: TRBV30; J: TRBJ2-5; D: NA; CDR3: CAWSVIPGPQETQYF; DNA: TGTGCCTGGAGTGTAATTCCAGGGCCTCAAGAGACCCAGTACTTC
size: NA; V: TRBV28; J: TRBJ1-1; D: TRBD1; CDR3: CASSLTGVRTEAFF; DNA: TGTGCCAGCAGTTTAACAGGGGTAAGAACTGAAGCTTTCTTT
size: NA; V: TRBV7-7; J: TRBJ2-2; D: NA; CDR3: CASSPTRRTGELFF; DNA: TGTGCTAGCAGCCCGACTAGACGAACCGGGGAGCTGTTTTTT
size: once; V: TRBV28; J: TRBJ2-1; D: NA; CDR3: CASHSYNEQFF; DNA: TGTGCGTCACACTCCTACAATGAGCAGTTCTTC
size: NA; V: TRBV28; J: TRBJ2-5; D: NA; CDR3: CASRTQQGEGETQYF; DNA: TGTGCCAGCAGGACCCAACAGGGCGAAGGAGAGACCCAGTACTTC
size: once; V: TRBV5-1; J: TRBJ1-1; D: NA; CDR3: CASSQAGGANTEAFF; DNA: TGCGCCAGCAGCCAGGCGGGGGGGGCGAACACTGAAGCTTTCTTT
size: NA; V: TRBV7-9; J: TRBJ2-1; D: TRBD1; CDR3: CASSRRQGESGEQFF; DNA: TGTGCCAGCAGCAGACGACAGGGGGAGAGTGGTGAGCAGTTCTTC
size: NA; V: TRBV11-3; J: TRBJ2-7; D: TRBD1; CDR3: CASSLGVPGGDEQYF; DNA: TGTGCCAGCAGCTTAGGGGTGCCAGGGGGCGACGAGCAGTACTTC
size: NA; V: TRBV12-5; J: TRBJ1-5; D: NA; CDR3: CASARGGAGQPQHF; DNA: TGTGCTAGTGCCCGAGGGGGGGCAGGTCAGCCCCAGCATTTT
size: once; V: TRBV7-9; J: TRBJ2-3; D: NA; CDR3: CASSLASLGTDTQYF; DNA: TGTGCCAGCAGCTTAGCGTCCCTAGGCACAGATACGCAGTATTTT
size: once; V: TRBV7-2; J: TRBJ1-5; D: NA; CDR3: CASSLQQNYQPQHF; DNA: TGTGCCAGCAGCTTACAACAGAATTATCAGCCCCAGCATTTT
size: NA; V: TRBV5-1; J: TRBJ2-2; D: TRBD2; CDR3: CASSPGGNTGELFF; DNA: TGCGCCAGCAGCCCGGGAGGGAACACCGGGGAGCTGTTTTTT
size: few; V: TRBV28; J: TRBJ2-7; D: NA; CDR3: CASSLTTNEQYF; DNA: TGTGCCAGCAGTTTAACGACTAACGAGCAGTACTTC
size: NA; V: TRBV2; J: TRBJ2-7; D: NA; CDR3: CASSGDNYEQYF; DNA: TGTGCCAGCAGTGGGGACAACTACGAGCAGTACTTC
size: NA; V: TRBV2; J: TRBJ1-2; D: NA; CDR3: CASRREGHYYGYTF; DNA: TGTGCCAGCAGGAGGGAGGGGCATTACTATGGCTACACCTTC
size: NA; V: TRBV7-9; J: TRBJ1-4; D: NA; CDR3: CASSLPNRANEKLFF; DNA: TGTGCCAGCAGCTTACCGAACAGGGCTAATGAAAAACTGTTTTTT
size: NA; V: TRBV19; J: TRBJ2-1; D: TRBD2; CDR3: CASSIGAGYEQFF; DNA: TGTGCCAGTAGTATAGGAGCGGGGTATGAGCAGTTCTTC
size: NA; V: TRBV5-1; J: TRBJ2-5; D: TRBD2; CDR3: CASSSGLAGVGQETQYF; DNA: TGCGCCAGCAGCTCCGGACTAGCGGGAGTCGGGCAAGAGACCCAGTACTTC
size: NA; V: TRBV30; J: TRBJ1-1; D: TRBD1; CDR3: CAWSGDRAGDTEAFF; DNA: TGTGCCTGGAGTGGGGACAGGGCAGGGGACACTGAAGCTTTCTTT
size: NA; V: TRBV19; J: TRBJ2-3; D: NA; CDR3: CASSIQMSTDTQYF; DNA: TGTGCCAGTAGTATTCAGATGAGCACAGATACGCAGTATTTT
size: NA; V: TRBV27; J: TRBJ1-2; D: TRBD1; CDR3: CASSQRGRNYGYTF; DNA: TGTGCCAGCAGTCAAAGGGGGCGAAACTATGGCTACACCTTC
size: NA; V: TRBV7-9; J: TRBJ2-7; D: NA; CDR3: CASSPQGDYEQYF; DNA: TGTGCCAGCAGCCCCCAGGGTGACTACGAGCAGTACTTC
size: few; V: TRBV28; J: TRBJ1-1; D: NA; CDR3: CASTAVNTEAFF; DNA: TGTGCCAGCACAGCGGTGAACACTGAAGCTTTCTTT
size: NA; V: TRBV30; J: TRBJ2-2; D: NA; CDR3: CAWSVHLTGELFF; DNA: TGTGCCTGGAGTGTACACCTGACCGGGGAGCTGTTTTTT
size: few; V: TRBV2; J: TRBJ2-5; D: NA; CDR3: CASSGEETQYF; DNA: TGTGCCAGCAGCGGGGAGGAGACCCAGTACTTC
size: NA; V: TRBV5-1; J: TRBJ1-1; D: TRBD1; CDR3: CASSLGQGGTEAFF; DNA: TGCGCCAGCAGCCTGGGACAGGGCGGCACTGAAGCTTTCTTT
size: NA; V: TRBV7-2; J: TRBJ2-2; D: NA; CDR3: CASSATGPGELFF; DNA: TGTGCCAGCAGCGCAACAGGGCCCGGGGAGCTGTTTTTT
size: NA; V: TRBV21-1; J: TRBJ1-1; D: NA; CDR3: CASSNAIGERLVDTEAFF; DNA: TGTGCCAGCAGCAACGCGATCGGAGAGCGGTTGGTCGACACTGAAGCTTTCTTT
size: NA; V: TRBV6-5; J: TRBJ2-1; D: NA; CDR3: CASSYSRRDGEQFF; DNA: TGTGCCAGCAGTTACTCTCGGCGGGACGGTGAGCAGTTCTTC
size: NA; V: TRBV19; J: TRBJ1-1; D: NA; CDR3: CASSISRDTNTEAFF; DNA: TGTGCCAGTAGTATTTCCCGGGACACCAACACTGAAGCTTTCTTT
size: NA; V: TRBV9; J: TRBJ2-3; D: NA; CDR3: CASSPRRGLRTDTQYF; DNA: TGTGCCAGCAGCCCCCGGCGCGGACTCCGCACAGATACGCAGTATTTT
size: few; V: TRBV9; J: TRBJ2-1; D: TRBD2; CDR3: CASSVGLAGFDGQFF; DNA: TGTGCCAGCAGCGTAGGGCTAGCGGGTTTCGATGGGCAGTTCTTC
size: few; V: TRBV5-4; J: TRBJ1-5; D: NA; CDR3: CASSLGPNQPQHF; DNA: TGTGCCAGCAGCTTGGGGCCGAATCAGCCCCAGCATTTT
size: NA; V: TRBV5-1; J: TRBJ1-2; D: NA; CDR3: CASSFSGAPGYGYTF; DNA: TGCGCCAGCAGCTTTTCAGGGGCGCCGGGCTATGGCTACACCTTC
size: few; V: TRBV5-1; J: TRBJ2-5; D: TRBD2; CDR3: CASSFTSGQETQYF; DNA: TGCGCCAGCAGCTTCACTAGCGGCCAAGAGACCCAGTACTTC
size: NA; V: TRBV13; J: TRBJ2-3; D: TRBD2; CDR3: CASSLEASGGNTDTQYF; DNA: TGTGCCAGCAGCTTAGAGGCTAGCGGGGGGAACACAGATACGCAGTATTTT
size: NA; V: TRBV7-2; J: TRBJ2-7; D: NA; CDR3: CASSPTTGRHEQYF; DNA: TGTGCCAGCAGCCCAACAACAGGGCGGCACGAGCAGTACTTC